The 9 T cell receptor beta chains listed next were all sequenced from one sample in a study of blood T cell repertoires in COVID-19. Assay: immunoSEQ multiplex PCR; the TCRdb copy retains only in-frame clones and omits some. Of about 110,000 clones in the sample, roughly 80% were seen once. What was sequenced was peripheral blood. These receptors all come from a human donor in a cohort sampled during active or convalescent COVID-19.

The chain's CDR3 is CASSRTLTGNSPLHF. CDR3 bases: TGCGCCAGCAGCCGCACTTTAACGGGTAATTCACCCCTCCACTTT. The chain has TRBV4-3 and TRBJ1-6; the D is unclear. Germline lookup yields CDR1 LGHNA and CDR2 YSLEER. The V gene lost 4 bases and the J gene lost 6 bases, with 13 bases spanning the gap. CDR3 size: 15 residues.

CDR3 sequence reads: CASSRRPGQGVQPQHF. CDR3 nucleotides: TGTGCCAGCAGTCGCAGGCCGGGACAGGGAGTTCAGCCCCAGCATTTT. The V and J genes are TRBV6-2 or TRBV6-3 and TRBJ1-5, with TRBD1 matching over 9 bases. Trimming cost V 5 bases and J 6 bases; bases outside gene matches: 11. In germline, CDR1 is MNHEY, CDR2 SVGEGT. CDR3 length: 16 residues.

V gene TRBV7-8 combines with J gene TRBJ2-7; 7 bases line up with TRBD2. The CDR3 contains 15 residues. V shed 3 bases, J shed 3 bases, and the junction held 8 bases outside the gene matches. Germline V lookup: CDR1 SGHVS, CDR2 FQNEAQ. CDR3 residues: CASSFRSPSGYEQYF. In DNA, the CDR3 is TGTGCCAGCAGCTTTCGGAGTCCTAGCGGCTACGAGCAGTACTTC.

Only one count was recorded for this clone. The V gene is TRBV18, the J gene TRBJ2-1; D is perhaps TRBD1 (5 bases). Germline V gives CDR1 KGHSH, CDR2 LQKENI. CDR3 length equals 15 residues. The V end lost 0 bases, the J end lost 9 bases, and 15 bases lay between the germline ends. The CDR3 bases are TGTGCCAGCTCACCACCGTCAGGGTATTCTGGTGAGCAGTTCTTC. It specifies CASSPPSGYSGEQFF.

This chain connects TRBV25-1 to TRBJ1-4, with TRBD1 as a possible D gene (6 bases). V lost 5 bases and J 7 bases, leaving 14 bases between the germline ends. Germline V gene data show CDR1 as MGHDK and CDR2 as SYGVNS. CDR3 length: 14 amino acids. This CDR3 reads CASSRQGWGEKLFF. CDR3 sequence (DNA): TGTGCCAGCAGTCGGCAGGGGTGGGGTGAAAAACTGTTTTTT.

The rearrangement links TRBV27 to TRBJ2-1, with 7 bases lining up with TRBD1. The junction had 6 bases not matched to a gene; V was cut back by 3 bases and J by 4 bases. This CDR3 region has 15 residues. The germline CDR1 and CDR2 sequences are MNHEY and SMNVEV (reference sequence). The CDR3 reads CASSLERGPYNEQFF. The CDR3 bases are TGTGCCAGCAGTTTGGAGAGGGGGCCATACAATGAGCAGTTCTTC.

The V call is TRBV11-3, the J call TRBJ1-5; tentative D call: TRBD1 (5 bases). The length of the CDR3 is 16 residues. Germline lookup yields CDR1 SGHNT and CDR2 YENEEA. V lost 2 bases to trimming and J lost 7 bases, with 18 bases between them. DNA for the CDR3: TGTGCCAGCAGCTTACGGCCCAGGGTTGTAGGACAGCCCCAGCATTTT. Residues: CASSLRPRVVGQPQHF.

The chain recombines TRBV7-9 with TRBJ1-4, with D possibly TRBD1 on 6 matching bases. The CDR3 runs 15 residues. Germline CDR1 SEHNR, CDR2 FQNEAQ (reference sequence). The V gene lost 1 base and the J gene lost 7 bases, with 13 bases spanning the gap. The CDR3 nucleotides are TGTGCCAGCAGCTTAGATCAGGGGCGAGGTGAAAAACTGTTTTTT. It is translated as CASSLDQGRGEKLFF. Full variable domain (outside the CDR3, taken from reference TRBV7-9 and TRBJ1-4): DTGVSQNPRHKITKRGQNVTFRCDPISEHNRLYWYRQTLGQGPEFLTYFQNEAQLEKSRLLSDRFSAERPKGSFSTLEIQRTEQGDSAMYLCASSLDQGRGEKLFFGSGTQLSVL.

This clone was observed many times. The gene calls are TRBV9 and TRBJ2-3, with D hard to call. The CDR3 totals 16 residues. The ends were cut back, 2 bases at V and 0 bases at J, with 13 bases in the middle. CDR1 and CDR2 from the germline V gene are SGDLS and YYNGEE. This CDR3 reads CASSVLALESTDTQYF. Written as DNA, the CDR3 is TGTGCCAGCAGCGTCTTAGCACTCGAAAGCACAGATACGCAGTATTTT.